This entry lists 31 T cell receptor beta chains sequenced from one sample in a study of cytomegalovirus exposure and HLA in healthy donors. Both 60 Vbeta primers and 13 Jbeta primers went into the PCR. Sequencing was performed with immunoSEQ multiplex PCR; in TCRdb, only in-frame clones are kept and a portion is missing. The sample carries about 180,000 clones, 75% to 85% recorded once. Sequenced: PBMCs. These TCRs come from a man between 18 and 35 years old in good health and CMV-seronegative.

The V gene is TRBV10-1, the J gene TRBJ2-7; 7 nucleotides match TRBD2. CDR3 size: 15 residues. V lost 2 bases, J lost 4 bases, and 8 bases stayed unmatched. Germline loops: CDR1 WNHNN, CDR2 SYGVQD (reference sequence). This CDR3 is CASSEVQGGVYEQYF. DNA for the CDR3: TGCGCCAGCAGTGAGGTCCAGGGAGGGGTATACGAGCAGTACTTC.

V and J are TRBV6-1 and TRBJ2-7; TRBD1 might be the D (6 bases). Germline CDR1 is MNHNS and CDR2 is SASEGT. Trimming pared 0 bases from V and 0 bases from J, leaving 12 bases between. The CDR3 runs to 16 residues. CDR3 coding DNA: TGTGCCAGCAGTGAAGCCGCCGGGACACCCTCCTACGAGCAGTACTTC. Amino acid sequence: CASSEAAGTPSYEQYF.

The chain carries TRBV6-1 and TRBJ1-5; TRBD1 matches at 7 bases. Germline V CDR1 and CDR2: MNHNS, SASEGT. Losses at the gene ends were 6 bases for V and 1 base for J; bases not matched to a gene: 6. This CDR3 region has 15 residues. The CDR3, as DNA: TGTGCCAGCAGCACCGACAGGGTGAGCAATCAGCCCCAGCATTTT. Translation gives CASSTDRVSNQPQHF.

This clone appeared a single time. The chain carries TRBV7-3 and TRBJ1-2; TRBD1 agrees at 8 bases. The germline gives CDR1 SGHTA, CDR2 FQGTGA. V lost 5 bases and J lost 6; bases outside the gene matches: 14. CDR3 size: 16 residues. The CDR3 coding sequence is TGTGCCAGCAGCCCTATTCCCTCAGGGGGCCAGGATGGCTACACCTTC. It translates to CASSPIPSGGQDGYTF.

V and J are TRBV10-1 and TRBJ2-3; 8 bases match TRBD2. This CDR3 comprises 13 residues. The germline V gene encodes CDR1 WNHNN and CDR2 SYGVQD (reference sequence). Trimming took 4 bases from V and 6 from J; bases not matched to a gene: 3. The CDR3 DNA is TGCGCCAGCAGTGGGACTAGCTACGATACGCAGTATTTT. Encoded protein: CASSGTSYDTQYF.

The chain joins TRBV6-4 to TRBJ2-1; a weak D match, TRBD2 (6 bases). Trimming shortened V by 6 bases and J by 1 base, and 10 bases separated the two germline ends. CDR1 and CDR2 from the germline V gene are MRHNA and SNTAGT. This CDR3 contains 14 residues. This CDR3 is CASSPRESYNEQFF. Here the CDR3 DNA reads TGTGCCAGCAGCCCCCGGGAGTCCTACAATGAGCAGTTCTTC.

This clone is a singleton in its sample. The chain employs TRBV11-2 and TRBJ2-7, with TRBD2 matching 12 bases. This CDR3 has 17 residues. V shed 0 bases and J 1 base; nucleotides not matched to a gene: 4. Per germline, CDR1 SGHAT and CDR2 FQNNGV. In DNA, the CDR3 is TGTGCCAGCAGCTTAGACGGACTAGCGGGACAGTCCTACGAGCAGTACTTC. Amino acid sequence: CASSLDGLAGQSYEQYF. Full variable domain (missing parts from reference TRBV11-2 and TRBJ2-7): EAGVAQSPRYKIIEKRQSVAFWCNPISGHATLYWYQQILGQGPKLLIQFQNNGVVDDSQLPKDRFSAERLKGVDSTLKIQPAKLEDSAVYLCASSLDGLAGQSYEQYFGPGTRLTVT.

This clone has a handful of counts. This chain links TRBV29-1 with TRBJ2-1, with D possibly matching TRBD2 (6 bases). V lost 8 bases and J lost 6, with 11 bases in between. Germline CDR1 SQVTM, CDR2 ANQGSEA. The CDR3 is 11 residues long. The CDR3 sequence: CSLRLVNEQFF. The CDR3 DNA sequence: TGCAGCCTACGACTAGTCAATGAGCAGTTCTTC.

This chain joins TRBV29-1 and TRBJ2-7, with 13 bases that match TRBD2. V shed 3 bases, J shed 4 bases, and the junction held 6 bases outside the gene matches. From germline, CDR1 is SQVTM and CDR2 ANQGSEA. The CDR3 runs to 15 residues. In DNA, the CDR3 is TGCAGCGTTGAGGGGAGGACTAGCGGGAGTTACGAGCAGTACTTC. It encodes CSVEGRTSGSYEQYF.

The chain links TRBV6-5 to TRBJ1-3; TRBD1 is a possible D gene (5 bases). The CDR3 is made up of 15 amino acids. Trimming took off 7 bases at V and 0 bases at J, with 13 bases between the two ends. CDR1 is MNHEY and CDR2 is SVGAGI in the germline V gene. CDR3 coding DNA: TGTGCCAGCATATCCCGGGGGGTCTCTGGAAACACCATATATTTT. It specifies CASISRGVSGNTIYF.

The J gene is TRBJ2-2, the V gene TRBV27; 13 nucleotides align to TRBD2. The CDR3 loop spans 17 amino acids. The V gene's germline CDR1 is MNHEY and CDR2 SMNVEV (reference sequence). J was trimmed by 8 bases and V by 4 bases; bases with no gene match: 10. In DNA, the CDR3 is TGTGCCAGCAGTTCCCCCTTGCGGACTAGCGGGAGTGGGGAGCTGTTTTTT. Protein sequence: CASSSPLRTSGSGELFF.

The chain joins TRBV15 to TRBJ1-1, with 9 bases matching TRBD1. J was trimmed by 5 bases and V by 3 bases; bases with no gene match: 10. This CDR3 contains 16 residues. Per the germline V gene, CDR1 is LNHNV and CDR2 is YYDKDF (reference sequence). This CDR3 is CATSRRTGVGGTEAFF. In DNA form, the CDR3 reads TGTGCCACCAGCAGGAGGACAGGGGTCGGAGGGACTGAAGCTTTCTTT. Supplemented by reference TRBV15 and TRBJ1-1, the full variable domain reads DAMVIQNPRYQVTQFGKPVTLSCSQTLNHNVMYWYQQKSSQAPKLLFHYYDKDFNNEADTPDNFQSRRPNTSFCFLDIRSPGLGDTAMYLCATSRRTGVGGTEAFFGQGTRLTVV.

The V gene is TRBV6-6, the J gene TRBJ2-4, with D tentatively TRBD2 (5 bases). The CDR3 loop spans 16 amino acids. Trimming left V 5 bases short and J 15 bases short, with 29 bases between. Germline V gene lookup returns CDR1 MNHNY and CDR2 SVGAGI (reference sequence). In DNA form, the CDR3 reads TGTGCCAGCAGTCGGGGAGAGACACGTCGGGTGCTATCTGGGTACTTC. This translates into CASSRGETRRVLSGYF.

Of note for this clone: At one end, the junction sequence differs from germline, possibly due to a read error. The rearrangement uses TRBV7-7 and TRBJ2-5, with D possibly matching TRBD1 (6 bases). Germline values: CDR1 SSHAT, CDR2 FNYEAQ (reference sequence). This CDR3 comprises 15 residues. CDR3: CASSLVGRGEETQYF. In DNA, the CDR3 is TGTGCTAGCAGCTTAGTGGGCAGGGGCGAAGAGACCCAGTACTTC.

This chain joins TRBV13 and TRBJ1-1; D gene unclear. CDR3 length: 16 amino acids. Per germline, CDR1 PRHDT and CDR2 FYEKMQ (reference sequence). Trimming removed 2 bases at V and 0 bases at J, with 13 bases between. For the CDR3, the DNA is TGTGCCAGCAGCTTATATGGCAGATTCATGAACACTGAAGCTTTCTTT. Residues: CASSLYGRFMNTEAFF.

This sequence joins TRBV9 and TRBJ1-2, with TRBD1 matching 8 bases. Germline assignment: CDR1 SGDLS and CDR2 YYNGEE. The CDR3 runs to 16 residues. Losses at the gene ends were 4 bases for V and 0 bases for J; bases not matched to a gene: 8. The CDR3 DNA reads TGTGCCAGCAGCACTCTTGGACAGGGCGCTAACTATGGCTACACCTTC. The encoded protein is CASSTLGQGANYGYTF. Complete variable domain (other parts from reference TRBV9 and TRBJ1-2): DSGVTQTPKHLITATGQRVTLRCSPRSGDLSVYWYQQSLDQGLQFLIQYYNGEERAKGNILERFSAQQFPDLHSELNLSSLELGDSALYFCASSTLGQGANYGYTFGSGTRLTVV.

The chain has TRBV28 and TRBJ1-2, with a tentative D call TRBD1 (5 bases). V lost 3 bases and J 3 bases, leaving 14 bases between the germline ends. The CDR3 covers 15 residues. The germline V gene encodes CDR1 MDHEN and CDR2 SYDVKM. As DNA, the CDR3 is TGTGCCAGCAGTTTTAGACAGAAGGATTACTATGGCTACACCTTC. This sequence encodes CASSFRQKDYYGYTF.

The V and J genes are TRBV4-2 and TRBJ2-1, with 9 bases fitting TRBD2. The CDR3 has 15 residues. J gave up 5 bases and V 0 bases, and 2 bases lay outside the gene matches. Germline values: CDR1 LGHNA, CDR2 YNFKEQ. CDR3 DNA: TGTGCCAGCAGCCAAGAACTAGCGGGTGACAATGAGCAGTTCTTC. This gives the protein CASSQELAGDNEQFF.

The chain has TRBV19 and TRBJ2-2, with D unclear. This CDR3 has 14 residues. Trimming pared 7 bases from V and 0 bases from J, leaving 9 bases between. The germline gives CDR1 LNHDA, CDR2 SQIVND (reference sequence). CDR3 nucleotides: TGTGCCAGTAATCGGTTAGCGAACACCGGGGAGCTGTTTTTT. This sequence encodes CASNRLANTGELFF. The whole variable domain, remainder taken from reference TRBV19 and TRBJ2-2, is DGGITQSPKYLFRKEGQNVTLSCEQNLNHDAMYWYRQDPGQGLRLIYYSQIVNDFQKGDIAEGYSVSREKKESFPLTVTSAQKNPTAFYLCASNRLANTGELFFGEGSRLTVL.

The V call is TRBV7-8, the J call TRBJ1-6; maybe TRBD1 (6 bases). Germline-derived CDR1 and CDR2 are SGHVS and FQNEAQ. V lost 1 base and J lost 7, with 11 bases in between. This CDR3 region has 15 residues. Here the CDR3 DNA reads TGTGCCAGCAGCTTAGGAGCGACAGGAAATTCACCCCTCCACTTT. This gives the protein CASSLGATGNSPLHF.

The chain joins TRBV6-1 to TRBJ2-7, with TRBD1 identical over 11 bases. This CDR3 region has 16 residues. CDR1 and CDR2 (germline): MNHNS, SASEGT. J lost 4 bases, V lost 3 bases, and 8 bases had no gene match. DNA for the CDR3: TGTGCCAGCAGTGACCTACCGGGACAGGGGGGTTACGAGCAGTACTTC. Protein sequence: CASSDLPGQGGYEQYF.

The V call is TRBV19, the J call TRBJ2-3; D gene uncertain. This CDR3 spans 14 amino acids. Trimming took off 2 bases at V and 5 bases at J, with 11 bases between the two ends. CDR1 and CDR2 (germline): LNHDA, SQIVND (reference sequence). The CDR3 loop is CASSISSSGDTQYF. In DNA form, the CDR3 reads TGTGCCAGTAGTATATCCAGCTCAGGAGATACGCAGTATTTT.

The V and J genes are TRBV6-1 and TRBJ2-7, with TRBD1 matching over 7 bases. The CDR3 spans 15 residues. Unmatched junction bases numbered 7, after V lost 3 bases and J lost 2 bases. Germline CDR1 MNHNS, CDR2 SASEGT. The DNA for the CDR3 is TGTGCCAGCAGTGAGATGTCAAGGGGGCCCTACGAGCAGTACTTC. Amino acid sequence: CASSEMSRGPYEQYF.

This chain uses TRBV29-1 with TRBJ2-5, with 12 bases that match TRBD2. The closer fit of TRBJ2-7 to the DNA end suggests the J call may be wrong. Germline CDR1 SQVTM, CDR2 ANQGSEA. CDR3 length equals 14 residues. CDR3 residues: CSATRTSGMGEQYF. CDR3 DNA sequence: TGCAGCGCCACCCGGACTAGCGGGATGGGCGAGCAGTACTTC.

This clone was detected once. This chain joins TRBV19 and TRBJ1-2; TRBD1 matches at 8 bases. V lost 8 bases and J lost 8; bases outside the gene matches: 7. Per germline, CDR1 LNHDA and CDR2 SQIVND (reference sequence). The CDR3 spans 12 residues. Here the CDR3 reads CASGRQGSGYTF. The CDR3 bases are TGTGCCAGTGGCCGACAGGGGTCGGGCTACACCTTC.

In its sample, this clone was seen a few times. The J gene is TRBJ1-6, the V gene TRBV6-6; D unclear. The germline V gene encodes CDR1 MNHNY and CDR2 SVGAGI (reference sequence). V was trimmed by 4 bases and J by 3 bases, leaving 10 bases between them. CDR3 length: 15 amino acids. The CDR3 region has the DNA TGTGCCAGCAGTTTCCCGGGTCACTATAATTCACCCCTCCACTTT. Protein: CASSFPGHYNSPLHF.

The J gene is TRBJ1-3, the V gene TRBV10-3; tentatively, D is TRBD1 (6 bases). V dropped 4 bases and J dropped 0 bases, with 13 bases sitting between them. The CDR3 extends over 16 amino acids. Germline CDR1 and CDR2: ENHRY and SYGVKD. CDR3 coding DNA: TGTGCCATCAGTGTGTTGGGGGCGTCCTCTGGAAACACCATATATTTT. Translating it yields CAISVLGASSGNTIYF.

This clone occurred a few times. The rearrangement links TRBV18 to TRBJ2-5, with unresolved D. The CDR3 extends over 11 amino acids. Germline V gene lookup returns CDR1 KGHSH and CDR2 LQKENI. The V end was cut by 3 bases, the J end by 4 bases, with 3 bases between. The CDR3 DNA sequence: TGTGCCAGCTCACCCGGAGAGACCCAGTACTTC. Encoded protein: CASSPGETQYF.

There are a few counts of this clone. This chain links TRBV5-4 with TRBJ2-7; D is possibly TRBD1 (6 bases). Trimming left V 10 bases short and J 5 bases short, with 22 bases between. The CDR3 runs to 14 residues. Per germline, CDR1 SGHNT and CDR2 YYREEE (reference sequence). DNA for the CDR3: TGTGCCGGAGGAGAACGGGACACGGGCCACGAGCAGTACTTC. This encodes CAGGERDTGHEQYF.

This chain connects TRBV7-2 to TRBJ2-7; 10 bases map to TRBD2. Per germline, CDR1 SGHTA and CDR2 FQGNSA. The V and J ends lost 1 base and 3 bases, in that order; junction bases with no gene match: 3. The CDR3 sequence is 15 residues long. CDR3 sequence: CASSLDPSGGYEQYF. In DNA, the CDR3 is TGTGCCAGCAGCTTAGACCCTAGCGGGGGCTACGAGCAGTACTTC.

This clone was seen more than once but under ten times. The V call is TRBV2, the J call TRBJ1-3; the D gene is possibly TRBD1 (5 bases). Germline V CDR1 and CDR2: SNHLY, FYNNEI. This CDR3 is 13 amino acids long. V was trimmed by 2 bases and J by 7 bases, leaving 9 bases between them. CDR3 amino acids: CASSERQQNTIYF. The CDR3 DNA reads as TGTGCCAGCAGTGAAAGACAGCAGAACACCATATATTTT. Full variable domain (outside the CDR3, taken from reference TRBV2 and TRBJ1-3): EPEVTQTPSHQVTQMGQEVILRCVPISNHLYFYWYRQILGQKVEFLVSFYNNEISEKSEIFDDQFSVERPDGSNFTLKIRSTKLEDSAMYFCASSERQQNTIYFGEGSWLTVV.